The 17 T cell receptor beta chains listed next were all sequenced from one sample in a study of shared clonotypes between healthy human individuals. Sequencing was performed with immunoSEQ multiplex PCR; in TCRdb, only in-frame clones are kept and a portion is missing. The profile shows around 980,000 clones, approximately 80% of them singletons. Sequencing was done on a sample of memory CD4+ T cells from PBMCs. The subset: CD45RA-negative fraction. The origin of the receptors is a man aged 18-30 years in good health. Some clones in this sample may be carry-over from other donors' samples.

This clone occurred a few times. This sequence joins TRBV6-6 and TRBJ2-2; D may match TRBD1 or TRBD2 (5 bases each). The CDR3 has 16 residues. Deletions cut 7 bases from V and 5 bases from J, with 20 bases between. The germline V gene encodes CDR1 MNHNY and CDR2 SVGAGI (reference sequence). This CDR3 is CASTPPLSEGTGELFF. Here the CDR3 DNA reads TGTGCCAGCACTCCCCCACTTTCCGAGGGGACCGGGGAGCTGTTTTTT.

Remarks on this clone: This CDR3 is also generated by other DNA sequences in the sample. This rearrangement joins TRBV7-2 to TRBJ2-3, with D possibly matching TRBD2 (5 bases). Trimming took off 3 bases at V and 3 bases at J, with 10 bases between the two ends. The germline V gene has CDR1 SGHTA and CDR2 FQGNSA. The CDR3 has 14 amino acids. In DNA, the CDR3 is TGTGCCAGCAGCTTGTCCTCGGGGACAGATACGCAGTATTTT. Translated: CASSLSSGTDTQYF.

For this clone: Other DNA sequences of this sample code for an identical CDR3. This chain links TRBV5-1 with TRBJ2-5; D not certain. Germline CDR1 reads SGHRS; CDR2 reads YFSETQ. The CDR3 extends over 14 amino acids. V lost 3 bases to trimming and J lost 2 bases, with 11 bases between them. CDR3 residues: CASSSSGNQETQYF. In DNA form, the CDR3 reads TGCGCCAGCAGCTCTTCGGGCAATCAAGAGACCCAGTACTTC.

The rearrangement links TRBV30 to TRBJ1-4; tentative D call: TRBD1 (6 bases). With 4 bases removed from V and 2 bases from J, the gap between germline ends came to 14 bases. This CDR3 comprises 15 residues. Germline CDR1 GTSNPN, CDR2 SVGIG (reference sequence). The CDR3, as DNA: TGTGCCTGGATTGGGTTCAGGGGCACTAATGAAAAACTGTTTTTT. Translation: CAWIGFRGTNEKLFF. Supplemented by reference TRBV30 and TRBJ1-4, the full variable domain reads SQTIHQWPATLVQPVGSPLSLECTVEGTSNPNLYWYRQAAGRGLQLLFYSVGIGQISSEVPQNLSASRPQDRQFILSSKKLLLSDSGFYLCAWIGFRGTNEKLFFGSGTQLSVL.

The CDR3 nucleotides are TGCGCCAGCAGCTACCAACTAGCGGGGCAAGAGACCCAGTACTTC. It codes for CASSYQLAGQETQYF. This chain uses TRBV5-1 with TRBJ2-5, with 10 nucleotides matching TRBD2. CDR3 length: 15 residues. Germline V gene data show CDR1 as SGHRS and CDR2 as YFSETQ. V shed 3 bases, J shed 2 bases, and the junction held 4 bases outside the gene matches.

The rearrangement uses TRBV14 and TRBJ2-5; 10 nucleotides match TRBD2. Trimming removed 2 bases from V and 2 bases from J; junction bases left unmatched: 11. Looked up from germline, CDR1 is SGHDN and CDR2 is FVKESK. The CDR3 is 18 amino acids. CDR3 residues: CASSQKIWASGGQETQYF. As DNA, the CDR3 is TGTGCCAGCAGCCAAAAGATATGGGCTAGCGGGGGACAAGAGACCCAGTACTTC.

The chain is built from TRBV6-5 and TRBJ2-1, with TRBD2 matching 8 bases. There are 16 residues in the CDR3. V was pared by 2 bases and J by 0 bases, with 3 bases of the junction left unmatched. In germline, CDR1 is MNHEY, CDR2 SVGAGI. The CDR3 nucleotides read TGTGCCAGCAGTTACCCGCGGGGGGACTCCTACAATGAGCAGTTCTTC. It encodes CASSYPRGDSYNEQFF.

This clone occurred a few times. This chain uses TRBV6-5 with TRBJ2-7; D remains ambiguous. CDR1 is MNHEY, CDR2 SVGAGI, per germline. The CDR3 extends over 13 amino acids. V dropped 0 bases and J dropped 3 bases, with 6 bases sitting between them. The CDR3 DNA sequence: TGTGCCAGCAGTTACTCGGGCTACTACGAGCAGTACTTC. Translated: CASSYSGYYEQYF.

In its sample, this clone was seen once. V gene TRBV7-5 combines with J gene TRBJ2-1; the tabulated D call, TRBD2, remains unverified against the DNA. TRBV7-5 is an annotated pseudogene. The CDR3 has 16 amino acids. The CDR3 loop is CVRSFNSRVTHNEQFF. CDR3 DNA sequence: TGTGTCAGAAGCTTCAATTCGCGGGTGACGCACAATGAGCAGTTCTTC.

This chain's CDR3 is CAWSGVGEETQYF. Written as DNA, the CDR3 is TGTGCCTGGAGTGGCGTGGGGGAAGAGACCCAGTACTTC. The chain is built from TRBV30 and TRBJ2-5; the D call may be TRBD1 or TRBD2 (5 bases each). Germline lookup yields CDR1 GTSNPN and CDR2 SVGIG (reference sequence). Trimming took 1 base from V and 3 from J, leaving 9 bases between them. The CDR3 loop spans 13 amino acids. The variable domain in full, completed from reference TRBV30 and TRBJ2-5, reads SQTIHQWPATLVQPVGSPLSLECTVEGTSNPNLYWYRQAAGRGLQLLFYSVGIGQISSEVPQNLSASRPQDRQFILSSKKLLLSDSGFYLCAWSGVGEETQYFGPGTRLLVL.

The CDR3 sequence is CASSLLAGVETQYF. DNA of the CDR3: TGCGCCAGCAGCTTACTAGCGGGAGTCGAGACCCAGTACTTC. This chain uses TRBV5-1 with TRBJ2-5, with 11 bases lining up with TRBD2. Germline CDR1 reads SGHRS; CDR2 reads YFSETQ. V gave up 2 bases and J gave up 5 bases; unmatched junction bases: 2. The CDR3 totals 14 residues.

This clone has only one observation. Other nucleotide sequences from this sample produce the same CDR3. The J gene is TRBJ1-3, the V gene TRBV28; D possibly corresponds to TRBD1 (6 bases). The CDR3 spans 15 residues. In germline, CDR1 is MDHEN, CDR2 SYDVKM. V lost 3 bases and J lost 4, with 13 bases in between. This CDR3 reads CASSLGGARGNTIYF. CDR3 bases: TGTGCCAGCAGTTTGGGGGGGGCGCGGGGAAACACCATATATTTT.

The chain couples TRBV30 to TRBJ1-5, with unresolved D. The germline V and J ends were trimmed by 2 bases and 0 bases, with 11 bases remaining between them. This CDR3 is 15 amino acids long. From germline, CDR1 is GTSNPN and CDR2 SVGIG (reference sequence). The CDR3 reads CAWSPGSNSNQPQHF. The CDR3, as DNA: TGTGCCTGGAGTCCGGGTTCTAATAGCAATCAGCCCCAGCATTTT.

The CDR3 here is CARSKTGTGSDTQYF. The CDR3 DNA sequence: TGTGCCAGAAGCAAGACCGGGACTGGTTCGGATACGCAGTATTTT. This chain uses TRBV5-5 with TRBJ2-3; maybe TRBD2 (6 bases). Germline CDR1 is SGHKS and CDR2 is YYEKEE (reference sequence). This CDR3 has 15 amino acids. V was shortened by 8 bases and J by 6 bases, with 22 bases between the two germline ends.

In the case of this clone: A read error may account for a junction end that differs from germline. The CDR3 spells CAISETGSYGYTF. CDR3 DNA sequence: TGTGCCATCAGTGAAACAGGGTCCTATGGCTACACCTTC. The rearrangement joins TRBV6-1 to TRBJ1-2; D possibly corresponds to TRBD1 (6 bases). This CDR3 is 13 amino acids long. Germline CDR1 MNHNS, CDR2 SASEGT.

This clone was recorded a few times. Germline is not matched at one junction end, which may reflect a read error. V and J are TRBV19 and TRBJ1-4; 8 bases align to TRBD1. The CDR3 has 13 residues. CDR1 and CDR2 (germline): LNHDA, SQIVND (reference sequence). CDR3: CASSIDRNRDRRF. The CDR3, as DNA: TGTGCCAGTAGTATAGATAGGAACCGGGACAGGCGTTTT. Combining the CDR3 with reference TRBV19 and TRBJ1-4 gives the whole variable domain DGGITQSPKYLFRKEGQNVTLSCEQNLNHDAMYWYRQDPGQGLRLIYYSQIVNDFQKGDIAEGYSVSREKKESFPLTVTSAQKNPTAFYLCASSIDRNRDRRFGSGTQLSVL.

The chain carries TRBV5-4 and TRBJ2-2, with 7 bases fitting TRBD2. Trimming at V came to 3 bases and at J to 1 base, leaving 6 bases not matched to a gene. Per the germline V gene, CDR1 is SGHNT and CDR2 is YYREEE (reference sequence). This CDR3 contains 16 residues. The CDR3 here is CASSSPGGRNTGELFF. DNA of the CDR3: TGTGCCAGCAGCTCCCCAGGCGGGAGGAACACCGGGGAGCTGTTTTTT.